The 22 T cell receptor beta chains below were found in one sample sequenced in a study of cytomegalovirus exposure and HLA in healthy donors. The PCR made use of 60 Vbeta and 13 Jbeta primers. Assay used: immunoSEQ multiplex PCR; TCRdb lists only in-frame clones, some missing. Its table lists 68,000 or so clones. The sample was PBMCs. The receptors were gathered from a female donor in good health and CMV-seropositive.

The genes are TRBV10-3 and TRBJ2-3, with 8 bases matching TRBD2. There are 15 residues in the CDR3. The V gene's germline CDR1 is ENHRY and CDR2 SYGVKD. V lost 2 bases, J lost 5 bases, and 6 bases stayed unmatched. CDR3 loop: CAISETLLAEDTQYF. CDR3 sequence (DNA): TGTGCCATCAGTGAGACCCTACTAGCGGAAGATACGCAGTATTTT.

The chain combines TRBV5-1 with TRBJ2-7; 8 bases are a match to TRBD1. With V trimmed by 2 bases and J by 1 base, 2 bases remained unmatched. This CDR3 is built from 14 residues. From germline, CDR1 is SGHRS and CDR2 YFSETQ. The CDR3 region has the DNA TGCGCCAGCAGCTTCCGGGACAGGTCCTACGAGCAGTACTTC. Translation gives CASSFRDRSYEQYF.

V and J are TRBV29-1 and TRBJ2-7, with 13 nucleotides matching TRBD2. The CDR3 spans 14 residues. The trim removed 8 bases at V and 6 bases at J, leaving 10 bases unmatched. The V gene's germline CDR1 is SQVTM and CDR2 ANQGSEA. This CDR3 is CSFTPGTSGTEQYF. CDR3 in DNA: TGCAGCTTCACCCCCGGGACTAGCGGGACCGAGCAGTACTTC.

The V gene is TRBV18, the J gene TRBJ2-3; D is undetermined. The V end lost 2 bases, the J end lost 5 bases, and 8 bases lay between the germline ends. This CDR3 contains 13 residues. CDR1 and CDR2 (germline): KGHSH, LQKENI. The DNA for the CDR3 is TGTGCCAGCTCACCAATGTCGGGAGATACGCAGTATTTT. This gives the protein CASSPMSGDTQYF.

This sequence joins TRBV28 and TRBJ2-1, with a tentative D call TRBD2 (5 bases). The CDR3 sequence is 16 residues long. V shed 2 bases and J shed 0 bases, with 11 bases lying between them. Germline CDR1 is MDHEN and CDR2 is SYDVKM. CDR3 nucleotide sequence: TGTGCCAGCAGTTTACCGGGCGGGTCCTCCTACAATGAGCAGTTCTTC. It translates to CASSLPGGSSYNEQFF.

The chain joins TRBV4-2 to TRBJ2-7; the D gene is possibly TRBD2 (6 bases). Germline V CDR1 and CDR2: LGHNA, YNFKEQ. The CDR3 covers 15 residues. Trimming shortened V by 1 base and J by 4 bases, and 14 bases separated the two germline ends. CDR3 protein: CASSQVRLESYEQYF. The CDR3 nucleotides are TGTGCCAGCAGCCAAGTCCGACTAGAATCTTACGAGCAGTACTTC.

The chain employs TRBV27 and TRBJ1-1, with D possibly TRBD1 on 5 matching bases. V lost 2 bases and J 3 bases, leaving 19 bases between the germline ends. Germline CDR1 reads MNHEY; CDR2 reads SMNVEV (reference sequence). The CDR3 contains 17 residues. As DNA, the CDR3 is TGTGCCAGCAGTTTAACGCGCAGGGTAGTTAGGGACACTGAAGCTTTCTTT. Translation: CASSLTRRVVRDTEAFF.

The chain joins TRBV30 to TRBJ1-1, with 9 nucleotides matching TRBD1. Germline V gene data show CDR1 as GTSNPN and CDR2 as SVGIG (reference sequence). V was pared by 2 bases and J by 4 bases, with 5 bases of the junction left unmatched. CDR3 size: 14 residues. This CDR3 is CAWSTGTGPTEAFF. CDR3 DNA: TGTGCCTGGAGTACAGGGACAGGGCCCACTGAAGCTTTCTTT.

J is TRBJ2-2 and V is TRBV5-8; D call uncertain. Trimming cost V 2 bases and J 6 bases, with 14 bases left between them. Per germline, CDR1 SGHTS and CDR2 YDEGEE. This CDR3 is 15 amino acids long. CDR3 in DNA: TGTGCCAGCAGCTTTAGTCTAGTCATCGCCGGGGAGCTGTTTTTT. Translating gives CASSFSLVIAGELFF.

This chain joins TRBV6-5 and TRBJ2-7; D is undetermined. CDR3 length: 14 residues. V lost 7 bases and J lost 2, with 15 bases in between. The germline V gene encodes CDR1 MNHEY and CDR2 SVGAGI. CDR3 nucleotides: TGTGCCAGCAAGTTAGTACAGACGACCTACGAGCAGTACTTC. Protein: CASKLVQTTYEQYF.

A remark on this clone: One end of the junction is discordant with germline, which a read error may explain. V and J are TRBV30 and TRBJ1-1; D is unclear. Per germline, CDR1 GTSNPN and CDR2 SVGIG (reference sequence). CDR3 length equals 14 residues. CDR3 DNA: TGTGCCTGGAGTCGGGGAGTGGCTAACATTGAAGCTTTCTTT. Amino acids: CAWSRGVANIEAFF.

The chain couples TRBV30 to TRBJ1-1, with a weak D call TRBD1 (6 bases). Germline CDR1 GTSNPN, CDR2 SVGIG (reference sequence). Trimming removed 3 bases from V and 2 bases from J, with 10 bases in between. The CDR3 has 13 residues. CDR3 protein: CAWSDRINTEAFF. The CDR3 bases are TGTGCCTGGAGCGACAGGATTAACACTGAAGCTTTCTTT.

For the CDR3, the DNA is TGTGCCAGCAAGAACAGGACAGGGGACAATCAGCCCCAGCATTTT. Translated: CASKNRTGDNQPQHF. The chain uses TRBV2 and TRBJ1-5; 9 nucleotides line up with TRBD1. Germline trimming cut 7 bases from V and 3 bases from J; bases unmatched to any gene: 7. The germline V gene encodes CDR1 SNHLY and CDR2 FYNNEI. CDR3 length: 15 residues.

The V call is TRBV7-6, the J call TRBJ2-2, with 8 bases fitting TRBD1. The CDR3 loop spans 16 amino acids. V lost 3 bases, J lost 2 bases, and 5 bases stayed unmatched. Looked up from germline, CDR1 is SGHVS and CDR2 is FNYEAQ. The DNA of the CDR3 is TGTGCCAGCAGCTTGCGACAGGGGAAAAACACCGGGGAGCTGTTTTTT. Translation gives CASSLRQGKNTGELFF.

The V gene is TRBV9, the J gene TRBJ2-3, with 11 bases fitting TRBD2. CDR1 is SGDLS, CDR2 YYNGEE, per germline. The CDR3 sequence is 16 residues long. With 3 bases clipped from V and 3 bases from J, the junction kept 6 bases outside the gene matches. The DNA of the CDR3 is TGTGCCAGCAGCGGCCATAGCGGGGGGGGGACAGATACGCAGTATTTT. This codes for CASSGHSGGGTDTQYF.

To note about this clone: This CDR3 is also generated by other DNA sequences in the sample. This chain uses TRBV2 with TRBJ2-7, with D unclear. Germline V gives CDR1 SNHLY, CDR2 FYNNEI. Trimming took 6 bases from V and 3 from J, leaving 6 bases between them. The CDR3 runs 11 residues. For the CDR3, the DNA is TGTGCCAGCAGCGAACTCTACGAGCAGTACTTC. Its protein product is CASSELYEQYF.

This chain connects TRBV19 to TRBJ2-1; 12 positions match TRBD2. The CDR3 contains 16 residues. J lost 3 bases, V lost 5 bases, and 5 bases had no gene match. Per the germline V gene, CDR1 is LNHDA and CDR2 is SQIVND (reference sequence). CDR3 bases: TGTGCCAGTAGTCCCGGACTAGCGGGAATCTACAATGAGCAGTTCTTC. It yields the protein CASSPGLAGIYNEQFF.

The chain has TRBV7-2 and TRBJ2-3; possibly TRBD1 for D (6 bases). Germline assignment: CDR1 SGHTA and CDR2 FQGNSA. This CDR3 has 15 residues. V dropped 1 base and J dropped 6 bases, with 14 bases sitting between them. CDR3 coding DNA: TGTGCCAGCAGCTTAGATGTCAGGGGAACTGATACGCAGTATTTT. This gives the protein CASSLDVRGTDTQYF.

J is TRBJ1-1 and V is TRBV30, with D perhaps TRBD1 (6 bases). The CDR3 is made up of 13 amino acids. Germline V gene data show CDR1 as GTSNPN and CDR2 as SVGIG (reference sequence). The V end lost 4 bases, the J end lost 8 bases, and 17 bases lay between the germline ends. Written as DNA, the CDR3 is TGTGCCTGGATTAAACAGGGATTCTCCGAAGCTTTCTTT. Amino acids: CAWIKQGFSEAFF.

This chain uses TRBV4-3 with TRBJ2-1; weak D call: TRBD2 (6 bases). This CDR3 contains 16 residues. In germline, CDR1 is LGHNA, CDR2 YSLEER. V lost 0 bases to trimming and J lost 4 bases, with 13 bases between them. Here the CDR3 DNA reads TGCGCCAGCAGCCAAGATTGGGACTCTGCTTACAATGAGCAGTTCTTC. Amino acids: CASSQDWDSAYNEQFF.

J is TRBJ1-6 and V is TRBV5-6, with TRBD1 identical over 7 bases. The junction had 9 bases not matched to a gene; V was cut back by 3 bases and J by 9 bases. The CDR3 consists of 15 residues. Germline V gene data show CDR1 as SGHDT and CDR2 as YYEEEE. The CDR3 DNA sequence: TGTGCCAGCAGCTCCGCCGGGACAGCGGCTTCACCCCTCCACTTT. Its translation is CASSSAGTAASPLHF.

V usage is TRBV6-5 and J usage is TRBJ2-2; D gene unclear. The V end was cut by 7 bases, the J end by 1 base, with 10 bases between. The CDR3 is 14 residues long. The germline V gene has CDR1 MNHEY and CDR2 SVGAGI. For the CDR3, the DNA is TGTGCCAGCACCAACAGATGGAACACCGGGGAGCTGTTTTTT. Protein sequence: CASTNRWNTGELFF.